This TCR beta chain was identified during a study of cytomegalovirus exposure and HLA in healthy donors (dated by TCRdb to about 2017). In the study overall: An earlier analysis of about 560 of the donors reported roughly 300 Gb of sequence data and 100 million to 120 million unique TCR beta sequences obtained from approximately 180 million T cells. An early release that covered fewer than 800 HLA-typed donors contained approximately 290 gigabases of sequencing data and 80 million or so unique TCR sequences. Among the roughly 370 genotyped donors, approximately 77% belonged to the genetic ancestry cluster associated with self-reported Caucasian donors. The study aimed to test whether cataloging public T cell receptors could reveal signatures of past pathogen exposure. Using immunosequencing, the study profiled T cell repertoires from 666 subjects and related those repertoires to cytomegalovirus serostatus. Along with the approximately 600-subject first cohort, a separate validation cohort of over a hundred different subjects was used. To predict cytomegalovirus infection status, the study combined high-throughput TCR immunosequencing, statistical association of individual TCRs with disease status, and machine learning. A later analysis re-examined previously published TCR beta repertoires from roughly 650 donors and added high-resolution HLA genotyping to investigate patterns of TCR occurrence. In the later analysis, no new phenotypic data were used to find candidate immune exposures; instead, reliance was placed on TCR beta sequences and their occurrence across donors. An earlier analysis of several hundred of the donors used high-throughput TCR beta sequencing to judge whether each TCR beta V gene segment behaved as functional or pseudogenic. Donor age, sex, ethnicity and CMV serostatus were compiled alongside the repertoire data. In a later genetic analysis, genome-wide SNP genotypes for about three fifths of the roughly 670 donors were used, and that subset was treated as a discovery cohort. Every discovery cohort repertoire had been produced on one sequencing platform. Class I and class II HLA loci were covered by the typing at four-digit resolution. Typing coverage differed by locus: A, B, C, DRB1 and DQB1 were typed in roughly 620-640 donors, DQA1 in around 500, DPA1 in 600 to 610, and DPB1 in approximately 450. Roughly 5 DR-DQ haplotypes were handled as single units for association and clustering because linkage in the cohort was strong. Among a few hundred genotyped donors of the cohort, an average of approximately 250,000 unique TCR beta nucleotide sequences were sequenced per donor, roughly 20% of them non-productive. General study outcomes and caveats: Specific HLA alleles were associated with 15,000 to 20,000 TCR beta sequences at a false discovery rate of 0.05 in a later analysis. Because the 87-base-pair reads could not distinguish some IMGT-functional V segments, including TRBV6-2 and TRBV6-3, those segments were excluded. A total of 150 to 200 TCR beta chains were listed by the study as associated with cytomegalovirus. While some public TCRs were present in many individuals, most TCR sequences turned up only very rarely across donors. In both the original and validation cohorts, the classifier was reported to diagnose cytomegalovirus status with high specificity and sensitivity. Because some donors lacked HLA typing at each locus, the association tests relied only on the typed subset. In a later analysis, several top co-occurrence clusters were reported to appear linked to parvovirus B19, influenza, CMV and Epstein-Barr virus. Linkage disequilibrium might explain the correlated functional status among segregating V segments, but an unknown experimental factor could not be excluded. A further reported finding was that TCR beta sequences accurately predicted the HLA-A and HLA-B alleles for most subjects in the first cohort. Three of the identified cytomegalovirus-associated TCR beta chains were confirmed in vitro to be specific for cytomegalovirus antigens. In an earlier analysis of roughly 560 of the donors, most TCR beta V segments were observed in productive rearrangements about 87% or about 30% of the time, broadly matching IMGT annotations. The earlier analysis of approximately 590 of the donors excluded approximately 17 rarely observed V segments, including chromosome 9 orphons, because counts were too low. A later analysis found that HLA-associated TCR beta chains were more clonally expanded and had lower generation probabilities than equally common non-associated chains. A cluster of highly shared sequence variants was judged likely to represent a technical artifact of the sequencing pipeline. V-gene and J-gene trimming of TCR beta chains was associated with a missense DCLRE1C variant in a later genetic analysis, and the association was replicated in an independent cohort. In this cohort, only TCR beta chains were sequenced, and detectable features were limited by the absence of alpha or paired-chain data. When HLA alleles, especially DR and DQ, strongly co-occurred, TCR associations were difficult to assign to individual alleles. CMV serostatus was the only immune exposure information available for the cohort. In a later genetic analysis, fewer N-insertions in productive TCRs were reported among donors in an Asian-associated ancestry cluster than the roughly 700-donor mean. Most CMV-associated TCR beta chains appeared to be HLA-restricted in a later analysis, and the HLA associations seemed to be driven largely by CMV exposure. The authors suggested that the approach could potentially be extended to other disease states and immunological phenotypes. The presence/absence analyses assumed that sequencing depth was roughly uniform across donors, and that assumption may not be true. A later analysis found that TCR association rates varied across HLA loci, with DRB1 alleles showing the most associated TCRs and HLA-C alleles the fewest.

The cohort was made up of around 720 healthy bone marrow donors. Cohort members were all nominally healthy when sampled, although unrecorded immune exposures were likely present. The donor was CMV seropositive and was included in the group of 250 to 350 seropositive cohort members. A peripheral blood sample was collected from each donor, and TCR beta sequencing was performed on peripheral blood mononuclear cells. The Qiagen DNeasy Blood Extraction Kit was used to extract genomic DNA from the blood cell samples. From V the trimming removes 4 bases and from J it removes 13 bases, while the gene matches leave 9 bases of the junction unaccounted for. From a lookup of the germline V gene (reference sequence), CDR1 and CDR2 are LNHDA and SQIVND. There are 13 amino acids in the CDR3, from cysteine to phenylalanine inclusive. Only CDR3 DNA is held: 39 bases, read in frame from base 1. In this sample, this clone turned up a few times. Its antigen is unknown. Per-base qualities were not stored, and no clone one base away is much larger.

Libraries were built with the immunoSEQ multiplex PCR assay. For the multiplex PCR, a mixture combining 60 forward primers for TCR Vbeta segments and 13 reverse primers for TCR Jbeta segments was used. The CDR3 region of rearranged TCR beta genes was amplified from genomic DNA with a multiplex PCR assay. Amplified TCR beta libraries were sequenced as 87-base-pair reads on the Illumina HiSeq System. Regarding the original processing steps: In a later analysis, 70 million to 95 million unique TCR beta chains were counted across the roughly 700 repertoires, and about 9.9 million of these chains were shared by at least two donors. Raw reads were error-corrected and collapsed into unique sequences by a nearest-neighbor algorithm in which closely related sequences were merged to remove PCR and sequencing errors. CDR3 sequences were aligned to IMGT reference sequences to assign V, D and J gene segments. Each retained sequence needed at least a six-nucleotide match to both a V gene segment and a J gene segment. A rearrangement was called productive if the CDR3 had no stop codons and remained in frame with V and J, and every other rearrangement was called non-productive. CDR3 was defined according to IMGT convention as the region running from the second conserved V-encoded cysteine to the conserved J-encoded phenylalanine. Sequences without an unambiguous match to a single V gene segment were excluded from the earlier analysis of about 640 of the donors. In an earlier analysis of a few hundred of the donors, a V segment was called functional when productive rearrangements were above 56.7%, and segregating when the standard deviation between donors exceeded 5%. A statistical classification framework was built for diagnosing cytomegalovirus status from the catalog of TCR beta chain sequences. A later analysis assigned V and J genes by comparing TCR nucleotide sequences with IMGT/GENE-DB human TR gene sequences. The TCRdist pipeline was used in a later analysis to assign CDR3 sequences and most-parsimonious VDJ recombination scenarios. A later analysis defined each TCR beta chain by its CDR3 amino acid sequence plus V-gene family, and excluded reads lacking a unique V-gene family. As a way to deal with suspected cross-contamination and a sequencing artifact, a later analysis dropped 640 or so nucleotide sequences that were highly shared and had low generation probability. A later analysis calculated a clonal expansion index for each public chain from normalized within-repertoire ranks of inferred template counts. A later analysis computed generation probabilities with a VDJ recombination model fitted to out-of-frame rearrangements, and checked the results against IGoR. A later analysis scored TCR-TCR, TCR-HLA and TCR-CMV co-occurrence with hypergeometric tests, applying a repertoire-size bias correction to TCR pairs. In a later analysis, false discovery rates were estimated by permuting HLA or CMV assignments 20 times. In a later analysis, co-occurring TCRs were grouped using DBSCAN, and TCRdist sequence similarity was added for clustering within HLA-allele-positive subsets. Repertoires with fewer than 30,000 or more than 120,000 public chains, plus five repertoires with anomalous nucleotide sharing, were excluded from co-occurrence clustering. The source is immuneACCESS, and TCRdb retained only in-frame sequences with V and J called. Part of the clones is not carried over; for the studies checked, unresolved V genes explain less than half of this, and the remainder is unexplained. The V and J calls and clone size are taken from that table; D and trimming were inferred from the DNA. Across this sample there are approximately 120,000 clones, with roughly 17% seen only once. The ten biggest clones cover approximately 2.6% of the sample.

The receptor was derived from a female donor in good health and CMV-seropositive. The chain is encoded by TRBV19 joined to TRBJ2-2; a stretch of 7 junction bases matches TRBD1. Material for sequencing was PBMCs. This receptor carries the CDR3 CASSNSTGKVLFF. The nucleotides read TGTGCCAGTAGTAACTCGACAGGGAAGGTGCTGTTTTTT.